This T cell receptor beta chain was profiled in a study of T cells after yellow fever vaccination. By 5'RACE template switching, TCR cDNA was produced, with a universal primer site and UMIs added in the process. TCRdb re-derived calls from the 5' RACE reads in MiXCR, one entry per CDR3 protein. Of about 630,000 distinct CDR3 sequences in the sample, approximately 13% were seen once. In this sample, this clonotype turned up a few times. What it recognizes is unknown. General observations from the study: Booster sampling recovered most clones from primary vaccination (around 97% CD4, around 90% CD8).

Germline CDR1 and CDR2: DFQATT and SNEGSKA (reference sequence). The CDR3 runs 13 residues. V shed 6 bases, J shed 6 bases, and the junction held 7 bases outside the gene matches. Sequencing used PBMCs, obtained on the day of the yellow fever booster vaccination. The chain employs TRBV20-1 and TRBJ2-2; 7 positions agree with TRBD1. This TCR derives from a man aged 30-40 years who received the YFV17D yellow fever vaccine. The CDR3, as DNA: TGCAGTGCGACAGGAAGGGGGCCCGGGGAGCTGTTTTTT. Its protein is CSATGRGPGELFF.